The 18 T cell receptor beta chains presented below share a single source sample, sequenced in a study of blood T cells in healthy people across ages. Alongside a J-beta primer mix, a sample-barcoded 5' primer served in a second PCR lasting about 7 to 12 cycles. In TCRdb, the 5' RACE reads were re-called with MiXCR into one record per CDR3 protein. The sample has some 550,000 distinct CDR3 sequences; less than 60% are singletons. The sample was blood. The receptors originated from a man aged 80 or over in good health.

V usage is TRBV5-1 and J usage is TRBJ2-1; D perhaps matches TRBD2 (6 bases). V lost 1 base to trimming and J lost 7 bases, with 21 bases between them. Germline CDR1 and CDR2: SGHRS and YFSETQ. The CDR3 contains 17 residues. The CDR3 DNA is TGCGCCAGCAGCTTGACCGCTGCTAACGGGAGAGGTAATGAGCAGTTCTTC. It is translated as CASSLTAANGRGNEQFF.

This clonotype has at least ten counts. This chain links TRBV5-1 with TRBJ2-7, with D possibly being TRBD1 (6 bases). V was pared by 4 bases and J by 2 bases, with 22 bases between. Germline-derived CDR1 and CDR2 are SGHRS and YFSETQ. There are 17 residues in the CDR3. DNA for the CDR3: TGCGCCAGCAGCCGAAACCGGGACACCATAAATCCCTACGAGCAGTACTTC. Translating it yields CASSRNRDTINPYEQYF.

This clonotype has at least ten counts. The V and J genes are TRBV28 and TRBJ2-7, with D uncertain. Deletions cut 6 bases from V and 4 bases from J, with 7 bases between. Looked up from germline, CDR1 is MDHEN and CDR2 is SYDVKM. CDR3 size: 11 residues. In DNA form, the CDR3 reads TGTGCCAGCAGCCGTAGATACGAGCAGTACTTC. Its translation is CASSRRYEQYF.

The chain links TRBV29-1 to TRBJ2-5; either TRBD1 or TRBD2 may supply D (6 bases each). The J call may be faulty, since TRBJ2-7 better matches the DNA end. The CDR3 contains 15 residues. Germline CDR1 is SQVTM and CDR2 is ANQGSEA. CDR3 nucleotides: TGCTGCGCTAAACCCACAGGGATGGGGACTCGCGAGCAGTACTTC. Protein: CCAKPTGMGTREQYF.

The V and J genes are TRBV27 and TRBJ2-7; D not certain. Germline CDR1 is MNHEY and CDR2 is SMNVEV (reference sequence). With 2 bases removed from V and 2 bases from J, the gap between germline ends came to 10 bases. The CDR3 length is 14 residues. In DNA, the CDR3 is TGTGCCAGCAGTTTAGGTAGCTACCCCTACGAGCAGTACTTC. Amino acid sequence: CASSLGSYPYEQYF.

The CDR3 DNA is TGTGCCAGCAGCTTACAATCCGACACTGAAGCTTTCTTT. Residues: CASSLQSDTEAFF. The chain is built from TRBV7-9 and TRBJ1-1; D remains ambiguous. The CDR3 has 13 amino acids. The V and J ends lost 2 bases and 3 bases respectively, with 7 bases between them. The germline V gene encodes CDR1 SEHNR and CDR2 FQNEAQ (reference sequence).

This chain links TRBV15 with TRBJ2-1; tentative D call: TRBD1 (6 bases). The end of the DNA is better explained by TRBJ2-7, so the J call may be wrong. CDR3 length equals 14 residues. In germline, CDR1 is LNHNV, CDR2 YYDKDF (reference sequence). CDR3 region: CATSRGQWHNEQYF. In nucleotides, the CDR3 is TGTGCCACCAGCAGGGGACAATGGCACAATGAGCAGTACTTC.

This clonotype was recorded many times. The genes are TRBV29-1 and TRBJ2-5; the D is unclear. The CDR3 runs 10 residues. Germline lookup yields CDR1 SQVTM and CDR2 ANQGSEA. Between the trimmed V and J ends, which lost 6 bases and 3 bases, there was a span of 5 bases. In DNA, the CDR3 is TGCAGCGTCCCAAAAGAGACCCAGTACTTC. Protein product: CSVPKETQYF. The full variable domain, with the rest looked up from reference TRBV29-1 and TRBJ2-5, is SAVISQKPSRDICQRGTSLTIQCQVDSQVTMMFWYRQQPGQSLTLIATANQGSEATYESGFVIDKFPISRPNLTFSTLTVSNMSPEDSSIYLCSVPKETQYFGPGTRLLVL.

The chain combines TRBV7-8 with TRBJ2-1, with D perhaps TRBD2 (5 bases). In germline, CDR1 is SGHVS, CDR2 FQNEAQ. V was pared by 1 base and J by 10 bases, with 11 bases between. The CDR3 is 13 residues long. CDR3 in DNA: TGTGCCAGCAGCTTAGTTGGACTTGGAGAGCAGTTCTTC. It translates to CASSLVGLGEQFF. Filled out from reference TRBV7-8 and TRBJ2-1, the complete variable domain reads GAGVSQSPRYKVAKRGQDVALRCDPISGHVSLFWYQQALGQGPEFLTYFQNEAQLDKSGLPSDRFFAERPEGSVSTLKIQRTQQEDSAVYLCASSLVGLGEQFFGPGTRLTVL.

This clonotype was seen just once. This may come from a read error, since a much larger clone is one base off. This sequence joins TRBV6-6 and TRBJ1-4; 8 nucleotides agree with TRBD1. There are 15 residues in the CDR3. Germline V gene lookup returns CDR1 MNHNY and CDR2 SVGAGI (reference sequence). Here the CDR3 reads CASCYSTGDREKLFF. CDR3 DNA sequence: TGTGCCAGCTGTTACTCGACAGGGGACAGGGAAAAACTGTTTTTT.

This CDR3 reads CSASAGPITDTQYF. In DNA, the CDR3 is TGCAGTGCTAGTGCAGGACCCATCACAGATACGCAGTATTTT. This chain connects TRBV20-1 to TRBJ2-3, with no clear D. The CDR3 runs 14 residues. Germline V lookup: CDR1 DFQATT, CDR2 SNEGSKA (reference sequence). The V end was cut by 3 bases, the J end by 2 bases, with 12 bases between.

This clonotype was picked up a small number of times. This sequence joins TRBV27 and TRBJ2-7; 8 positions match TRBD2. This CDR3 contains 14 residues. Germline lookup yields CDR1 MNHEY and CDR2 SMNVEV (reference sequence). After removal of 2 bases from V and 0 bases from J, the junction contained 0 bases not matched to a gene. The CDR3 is CASSLREGSYEQYF. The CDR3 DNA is TGTGCCAGCAGTTTACGGGAGGGCTCCTACGAGCAGTACTTC.

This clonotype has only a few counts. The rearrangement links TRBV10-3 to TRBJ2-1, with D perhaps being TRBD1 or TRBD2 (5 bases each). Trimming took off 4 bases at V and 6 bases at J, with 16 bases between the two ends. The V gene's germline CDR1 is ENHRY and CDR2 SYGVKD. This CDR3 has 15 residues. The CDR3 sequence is CAISGSGRGINEQFF. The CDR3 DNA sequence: TGTGCCATCAGTGGTTCGGGGCGAGGGATCAATGAGCAGTTCTTC.

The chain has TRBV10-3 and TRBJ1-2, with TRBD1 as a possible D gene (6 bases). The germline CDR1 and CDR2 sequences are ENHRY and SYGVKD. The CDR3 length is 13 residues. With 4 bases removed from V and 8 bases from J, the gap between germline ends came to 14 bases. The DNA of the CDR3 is TGTGCCATCAGTGCCCGGGGACAAGAAGGCTACACCTTC. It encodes CAISARGQEGYTF.

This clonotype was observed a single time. CDR3 sequence (DNA): TGTGCCATCGCCCGGGACTCAAAACGAGGCACAGATACGCAGTATTTT. Amino acid sequence: CAIARDSKRGTDTQYF. The rearrangement links TRBV10-3 to TRBJ2-3, with TRBD2 as a possible D gene (6 bases). CDR1 is ENHRY and CDR2 is SYGVKD in the germline V gene. This CDR3 comprises 16 residues. Trimming took off 8 bases at V and 1 base at J, with 19 bases between the two ends.

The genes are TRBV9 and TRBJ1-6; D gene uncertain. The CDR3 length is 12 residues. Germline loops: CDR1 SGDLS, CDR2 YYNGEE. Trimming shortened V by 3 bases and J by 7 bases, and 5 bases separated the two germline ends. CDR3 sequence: CASSALNSPLHF. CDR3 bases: TGTGCCAGCAGCGCCCTGAATTCACCCCTCCACTTT.

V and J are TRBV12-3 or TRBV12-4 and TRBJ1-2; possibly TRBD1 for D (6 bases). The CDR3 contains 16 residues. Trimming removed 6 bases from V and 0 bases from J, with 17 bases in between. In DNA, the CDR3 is TGTGCCAGCAGCTCGGTGGTGGACAGATCTAACTATGGCTACACCTTC. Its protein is CASSSVVDRSNYGYTF.

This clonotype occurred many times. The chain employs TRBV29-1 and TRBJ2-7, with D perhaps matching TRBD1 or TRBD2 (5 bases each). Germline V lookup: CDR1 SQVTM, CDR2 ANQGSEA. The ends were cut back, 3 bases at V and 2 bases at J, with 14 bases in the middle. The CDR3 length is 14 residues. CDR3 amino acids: CSVEARDGAYEQYF. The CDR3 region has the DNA TGCAGCGTTGAGGCCCGGGACGGTGCCTACGAGCAGTACTTC.